This T cell receptor beta chain was documented in a study of response to subunit inactivated influenza vaccine. This clonotype was picked up a small number of times. TCRdb analysed the RT-PCR reads with MiXCR anew, one entry per CDR3 protein. This sample has some 800,000 distinct CDR3 sequences, with around 20% found just once. The CDR3 totals 15 residues. In germline, CDR1 is DFQATT, CDR2 SNEGSKA (reference sequence). Trimming took 5 bases from V and 9 from J; bases not matched to a gene: 16. The rearrangement links TRBV20-1 to TRBJ2-1; 7 nucleotides align to TRBD2. The starting material was PBMCs from blood, obtained around 5 days after vaccination. The receptor was isolated from a middle-aged man who received an inactivated influenza vaccine. The CDR3 spells CSALPGTTRWGEQFF. CDR3 sequence (DNA): TGCAGTGCTTTGCCCGGGACTACCCGGTGGGGTGAGCAGTTCTTC.